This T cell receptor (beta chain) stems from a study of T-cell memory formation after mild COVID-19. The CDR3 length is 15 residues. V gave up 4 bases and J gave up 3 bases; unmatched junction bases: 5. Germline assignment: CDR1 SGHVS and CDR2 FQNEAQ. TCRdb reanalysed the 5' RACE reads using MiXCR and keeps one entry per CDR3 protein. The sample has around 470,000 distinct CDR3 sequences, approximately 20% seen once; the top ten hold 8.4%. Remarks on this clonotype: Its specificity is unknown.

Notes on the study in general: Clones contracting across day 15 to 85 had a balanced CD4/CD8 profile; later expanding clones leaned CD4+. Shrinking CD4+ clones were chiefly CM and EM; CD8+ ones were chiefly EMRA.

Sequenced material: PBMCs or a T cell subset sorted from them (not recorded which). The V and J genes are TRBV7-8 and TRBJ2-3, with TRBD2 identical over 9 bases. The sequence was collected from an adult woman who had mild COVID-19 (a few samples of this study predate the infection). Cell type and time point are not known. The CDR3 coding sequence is TGTGCCAGCAGCTCGCCCCTAGCGGGGACAGATACGCAGTATTTT. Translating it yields CASSSPLAGTDTQYF.